These 20 T cell receptor beta chains were sequenced from one sample in a study of naive CD8 T cells in extremely preterm neonates (dated by TCRdb to 2016 to 2017). Library prep was done by the immunoSEQ multiplex PCR assay. This is the immuneACCESS table as TCRdb keeps it, with only in-frame sequences that have V and J called. A part of the clones is gone; compared with another copy, unresolved V genes explain less than half, and the rest is unexplained. The table for this sample lists roughly 5,000 clones; approximately 98% of them were counted only once. The top ten clonotypes cover approximately 0.56% of the sample. Material for sequencing was naive CD8+ T cells from blood. Every receptor here comes from a human donor in good health.

This chain joins TRBV27 and TRBJ2-3; D is uncertain. The CDR3 consists of 14 residues. Between the trimmed V and J ends, which lost 10 bases and 2 bases, there was a span of 16 bases. From germline, CDR1 is MNHEY and CDR2 SMNVEV (reference sequence). CDR3 protein: CATRTGPFTDTQYF. For the CDR3, the DNA is TGTGCCACCCGTACGGGTCCCTTCACAGATACGCAGTATTTT.

J is TRBJ2-2 and V is TRBV6-1; perhaps TRBD2 as D (5 bases). The V and J ends lost 11 bases and 3 bases respectively, with 13 bases between them. This CDR3 has 13 residues. The germline V gene has CDR1 MNHNS and CDR2 SASEGT. The DNA of the CDR3 is TGTGCCGGAGGACGGGCGCACACCGGGGAGCTGTTTTTT. It is translated as CAGGRAHTGELFF.

V usage is TRBV10-1 and J usage is TRBJ2-2; TRBD2 agrees at 12 bases. The germline gives CDR1 WNHNN, CDR2 SYGVQD (reference sequence). The CDR3 has 17 amino acids. Germline trimming cut 4 bases from V and 4 bases from J; bases unmatched to any gene: 7. Here the CDR3 DNA reads TGCGCCAGCAGTGGGGCGACTAGCGGGAGAGGCACCGGGGAGCTGTTTTTT. Translated: CASSGATSGRGTGELFF.

The genes are TRBV14 and TRBJ1-2; tentatively, D is TRBD1 (5 bases). The CDR3 is made up of 13 amino acids. Germline V lookup: CDR1 SGHDN, CDR2 FVKESK. Trimming removed 11 bases from V and 13 bases from J, with 26 bases in between. For the CDR3, the DNA is TGTGCCGGTACCGACAGCCCAGACGGGAGGCTCACCTTC. Translating gives CAGTDSPDGRLTF.

CDR3 sequence reads: CASSLRGTSGREQYF. The CDR3, as DNA: TGTGCCAGCAGTTTAAGGGGGACTAGCGGGCGCGAGCAGTACTTC. The V call is TRBV27, the J call TRBJ2-5; 12 bases fit TRBD2. With the DNA end fitting TRBJ2-7 better, the J assignment may be wrong. The germline gives CDR1 MNHEY, CDR2 SMNVEV (reference sequence). The CDR3 extends over 15 amino acids.

The chain's CDR3 is CASSLEGAGELFF. In DNA, the CDR3 is TGTGCCAGCAGCTTGGAGGGTGCCGGGGAGCTGTTTTTT. This chain joins TRBV7-9 and TRBJ2-2; tentative D call: TRBD2 (6 bases). Trimming cost V 3 bases and J 6 bases, with 8 bases left between them. Looked up from germline, CDR1 is SEHNR and CDR2 is FQNEAQ (reference sequence). This CDR3 is built from 13 residues.

This sequence joins TRBV18 and TRBJ1-5, with 9 bases matching TRBD1. Trimming at V came to 4 bases and at J to 7 bases, leaving 8 bases not matched to a gene. Looked up from germline, CDR1 is KGHSH and CDR2 is LQKENI. This CDR3 has 15 amino acids. CDR3 region: CASSRGTGNEQPQHF. The CDR3 nucleotides read TGTGCCAGCTCACGGGGGACAGGGAACGAACAGCCCCAGCATTTT.

This chain connects TRBV4-2 to TRBJ1-1, with 12 bases fitting TRBD1. The J segment lost 7 bases and the V segment lost 4 bases, leaving 10 bases of the junction unmatched. The V gene's germline CDR1 is LGHNA and CDR2 YNFKEQ. The CDR3 extends over 16 amino acids. CDR3 amino acids: CASSPTGTGGADEAFF. Written as DNA, the CDR3 is TGTGCCAGCAGCCCGACCGGGACAGGGGGCGCGGATGAAGCTTTCTTT.

The gene calls are TRBV2 and TRBJ1-5; the match to TRBD1 covers 7 bases. Germline lookup yields CDR1 SNHLY and CDR2 FYNNEI. The CDR3 has 17 residues. Trimming cost V 3 bases and J 2 bases; bases outside gene matches: 10. This CDR3 is CASSDRDRSRGNQPQHF. CDR3 nucleotide sequence: TGTGCCAGCAGTGACCGGGACAGAAGTAGGGGCAATCAGCCCCAGCATTTT.

The rearrangement joins TRBV5-1 to TRBJ2-2; the D gene is possibly TRBD1 (5 bases). Per the germline V gene, CDR1 is SGHRS and CDR2 is YFSETQ. Trimming took 4 bases from V and 1 from J, leaving 5 bases between them. This CDR3 is 13 amino acids long. CDR3 coding DNA: TGCGCCAGCAGCCAGGGGAACACCGGGGAGCTGTTTTTT. Its translation is CASSQGNTGELFF. Full variable domain (remainder filled in from reference TRBV5-1 and TRBJ2-2): KAGVTQTPRYLIKTRGQQVTLSCSPISGHRSVSWYQQTPGQGLQFLFEYFSETQRNKGNFPGRFSGRQFSNSRSEMNVSTLELGDSALYLCASSQGNTGELFFGEGSRLTVL.

The chain carries TRBV9 and TRBJ2-5; D is possibly TRBD2 (6 bases). The CDR3 is 15 amino acids. V was pared by 0 bases and J by 4 bases, with 13 bases between. The V gene's germline CDR1 is SGDLS and CDR2 YYNGEE. This chain's CDR3 is CASSVEATRRETQYF. In nucleotides, the CDR3 is TGTGCCAGCAGCGTAGAAGCGACTAGAAGAGAGACCCAGTACTTC.

The rearrangement uses TRBV27 and TRBJ2-7; tentatively, D is TRBD1 (5 bases). The J call is doubtful: the DNA matches TRBJ2-1 better. Germline V gene data show CDR1 as MNHEY and CDR2 as SMNVEV (reference sequence). The CDR3 sequence is 12 residues long. The CDR3 sequence is CASSFQGYEQFF. The CDR3 DNA reads TGTGCCAGCAGTTTCCAGGGATATGAGCAGTTCTTC.

The chain is built from TRBV7-9 and TRBJ1-2; D remains ambiguous. V was shortened by 5 bases and J by 2 bases, with 12 bases between the two germline ends. In germline, CDR1 is SEHNR, CDR2 FQNEAQ (reference sequence). The CDR3 contains 14 residues. The CDR3 sequence: CASSPLGSNYGYTF. The DNA for the CDR3 is TGTGCCAGCAGCCCACTGGGCTCCAACTATGGCTACACCTTC.

The chain recombines TRBV19 with TRBJ2-3; 7 bases map to TRBD2. Germline CDR1 and CDR2: LNHDA and SQIVND (reference sequence). The CDR3 length is 15 residues. J was trimmed by 0 bases and V by 4 bases; bases with no gene match: 4. The CDR3 nucleotides are TGTGCCAGTAGTACTCTAGCGGTAAGCACAGATACGCAGTATTTT. Protein product: CASSTLAVSTDTQYF.

The count of this clone is one. The chain employs TRBV13 and TRBJ1-1; D is unclear. The V end lost 5 bases, the J end lost 6 bases, and 19 bases lay between the germline ends. In germline, CDR1 is PRHDT, CDR2 FYEKMQ (reference sequence). This CDR3 is built from 15 residues. DNA for the CDR3: TGTGCCAGCAGCCCCTCCCGAGGCCCGAGGGCTGAAGCTTTCTTT. It translates to CASSPSRGPRAEAFF.

For the CDR3, the DNA is TGTGCCAGCAGCTTGGGAGGGAGGGTCACTGAAGCTTTCTTT. Translation: CASSLGGRVTEAFF. The chain couples TRBV5-6 to TRBJ1-1; no clear D gene. V was shortened by 0 bases and J by 4 bases, with 10 bases between the two germline ends. The CDR3 spans 14 residues. Per the germline V gene, CDR1 is SGHDT and CDR2 is YYEEEE.

The gene calls are TRBV14 and TRBJ2-7, with 8 bases fitting TRBD1. The CDR3 runs to 16 residues. Looked up from germline, CDR1 is SGHDN and CDR2 is FVKESK. The J segment lost 0 bases and the V segment lost 5 bases, leaving 9 bases of the junction unmatched. The CDR3 loop is CASSKSGQDLSYEQYF. For the CDR3, the DNA is TGTGCCAGCAGCAAATCGGGACAGGACCTCTCCTACGAGCAGTACTTC. Using reference TRBV14 and TRBJ2-7 for the parts outside the CDR3, the full variable domain is EAGVTQFPSHSVIEKGQTVTLRCDPISGHDNLYWYRRVMGKEIKFLLHFVKESKQDESGMPNNRFLAERTGGTYSTLKVQPAELEDSGVYFCASSKSGQDLSYEQYFGPGTRLTVT.

The chain carries TRBV4-2 and TRBJ2-7; TRBD2 is a possible D gene (6 bases). CDR1 is LGHNA and CDR2 is YNFKEQ in the germline V gene. V gave up 4 bases and J gave up 4 bases, with 14 bases separating them. This CDR3 contains 14 residues. The CDR3 loop is CASSPAGMEYEQYF. CDR3 coding DNA: TGTGCCAGCAGCCCCGCGGGAATGGAGTACGAGCAGTACTTC.

The chain joins TRBV9 to TRBJ2-5; D is uncertain. Between the trimmed V and J ends, which lost 3 bases and 0 bases, there was a span of 6 bases. The length of the CDR3 is 13 residues. The germline V gene has CDR1 SGDLS and CDR2 YYNGEE. CDR3 loop: CASSAGNQETQYF. As DNA, the CDR3 is TGTGCCAGCAGCGCAGGTAACCAAGAGACCCAGTACTTC.

V and J are TRBV27 and TRBJ2-7, with 11 bases identical to TRBD2. V lost 2 bases and J lost 5; bases outside the gene matches: 8. This CDR3 has 16 amino acids. Per the germline V gene, CDR1 is MNHEY and CDR2 is SMNVEV (reference sequence). The CDR3 region is CASSLILAGGIDEQYF. The CDR3 DNA sequence: TGTGCCAGCAGTTTAATCCTAGCGGGAGGCATCGACGAGCAGTACTTC.